This TCR beta chain emerged from a study of OX40 agonist ivuxolimab in advanced cancers. Peripheral blood came from all dose cohorts at three timepoints. The CDR3 loop spans 14 amino acids. V gave up 0 bases and J gave up 0 bases, with 6 bases separating them. Germline V gene lookup returns CDR1 SGDLS and CDR2 YYNGEE. Here immunoSEQ multiplex PCR was the method, and the copy in TCRdb shows in-frame clones only, minus some. Of about 67,000 clones listed, 70% to 90% are singletons. This TCR was sampled from an adult with an advanced solid tumor such as melanoma, head and neck, liver or kidney cancer. The specimen comprised CD4+ or CD8+ T cells sorted from blood, sampled in a trial of the OX40 agonist ivuxolimab. The V gene is TRBV9, the J gene TRBJ1-1; D gene ambiguous. CDR3 DNA: TGTGCCAGCAGCGTAGCTACAGTGAACACTGAAGCTTTCTTT. Translating gives CASSVATVNTEAFF.